This T cell receptor (beta chain) was sequenced during a study of blood T cell repertoires in COVID-19. About the research overall: COVID-19 samples from acute and convalescent phases originated in the United States, Italy and Spain.

In the original workflow: Scientists estimated how many nucleated cells there were by amplifying reference gene primers. Using immunoSEQ multiplex PCR, the repertoire was profiled, and TCRdb retains in-frame clones only, with some absent. That table gives V, J and clone size, and the DNA gave D and trimming. This sample has under 450,000 clones, with approximately 84% found just once. The germline V gene has CDR1 MDHEN and CDR2 SYDVKM. The CDR3 totals 14 residues. V lost 10 bases and J 0 bases, leaving 15 bases between the germline ends. Recruits, aged roughly 18 to 89 years, lived in 24 US areas. This TCR came from a woman under 40 who had recovered from COVID-19. The rearrangement links TRBV28 to TRBJ1-2, with D possibly being TRBD1 (5 bases). Sequenced material: PBMCs or T cells enriched from blood (not recorded which). The chain's CDR3 is CATINDRTNYGYTF. CDR3 coding DNA: TGTGCCACCATAAACGACAGAACTAACTATGGCTACACCTTC.